This TCR beta chain is drawn from a study of Ad26.COV2.S vaccination and SARS-CoV-2 variants. For the study at large: Vaccine-arm donor from the placebo-controlled COV1001 Ad26.COV2.S trial. Study-level results: It is possible that the TCR breadth and depth analyses underestimated the total T cell responses. Spike-specific TCR breadth ran higher among vaccine recipients than placebo recipients. Spike-specific CD8+ and CD4+ T cell responses reportedly showed substantial breadth after vaccination.

The treatment is: roughly 20 received Ad26.COV2.S at low or high dose, single or two shots; several received placebo; per-sample allocation not given. Repertoires come from day 63 after the first vaccine or placebo injection. Points on this clone: Its antigen is currently unknown.

Only in-frame clones appear in the TCRdb table, and some are missing; sequencing was by immunoSEQ multiplex PCR. The sample consists of around 400,000 clones, roughly 85% of them appearing once. The CDR3 has 14 residues. V lost 2 bases and J lost 7, with 9 bases in between. Germline CDR1 MRHNA, CDR2 SNTAGT. This rearrangement joins TRBV6-4 to TRBJ1-6, with D uncertain. The TCR sequence derives from a person aged 18-60 years who received the Ad26.COV2.S COVID-19 vaccine or a placebo. The sample was peripheral blood, taken in a trial of Ad26.COV2.S vaccine versus placebo. CDR3 protein: CASSDGLGNSPLHF. The CDR3 coding sequence is TGTGCCAGCAGTGACGGGTTGGGGAATTCACCCCTCCACTTT.